The sequence of this T cell receptor beta chain was determined in a study of blood T cells in healthy people across ages. This clonotype was picked up many times. The use of a sample-barcoded 5' primer and a J-beta primer mix characterized a second PCR of about 7 to 12 cycles. TCRdb passed the 5' RACE reads through MiXCR, listing each CDR3 protein once. The sample records over a million distinct CDR3 sequences, around 27% being singletons. Germline assignment: CDR1 SQVTM and CDR2 ANQGSEA. CDR3 length: 16 residues. V lost 1 base to trimming and J lost 4 bases; unmatched junction nucleotides: 10. This sample was also put to use in a study of T cells of mothers and their children. That paper states: RNA that had been extracted went wholly into cDNA synthesis, at roughly 1.5 ug per 15 ul.

The receptor was isolated from a girl aged 2 to 10 in good health. The chain is built from TRBV29-1 and TRBJ2-5, with 9 positions matching TRBD2. Material for sequencing was blood. The chain's CDR3 is CSVEGSSGRDGETQYF. CDR3 coding DNA: TGCAGCGTTGAAGGTAGTAGCGGGAGAGATGGAGAGACCCAGTACTTC.